This entry is about one T cell receptor (beta chain). The CDR3 is 15 residues long. V shed 0 bases and J 4 bases; nucleotides not matched to a gene: 4. The germline V gene has CDR1 MGHRA and CDR2 YSYEKL. Those who participated ranged in age from about 18 to 95 years and resided in around 22 US areas. Cohort assignment relied on participant-reported clinical history. Authors' data handling: Estimated nucleated cell counts came from reference gene primer amplification. Repertoires were generated with immunoSEQ multiplex PCR, while TCRdb's copy carries only in-frame clones and drops some. V, J and clone size were drawn from that table, and D and trimming were deduced from the DNA. The data show under 250,000 clones, roughly 86% seen once. This entry belongs to a study of blood T cell repertoires in COVID-19.

This clonotype was sampled from a woman aged 25 to 39 with acute COVID-19. This chain joins TRBV4-1 and TRBJ1-2; 8 nucleotides line up with TRBD1. Sequencing used PBMCs or T cells enriched from blood (not recorded which). DNA for the CDR3: TGCGCCAGCAGCCAAGAGACAGGGGAGGGCTATGGCTACACCTTC. This gives the protein CASSQETGEGYGYTF.